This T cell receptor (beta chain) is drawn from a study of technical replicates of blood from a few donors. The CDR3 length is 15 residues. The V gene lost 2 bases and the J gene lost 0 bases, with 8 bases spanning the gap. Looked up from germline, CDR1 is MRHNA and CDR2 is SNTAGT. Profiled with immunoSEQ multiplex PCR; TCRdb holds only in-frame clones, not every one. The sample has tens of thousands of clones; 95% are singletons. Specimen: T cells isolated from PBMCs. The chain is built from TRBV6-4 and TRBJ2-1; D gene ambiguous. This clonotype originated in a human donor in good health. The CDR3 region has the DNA TGTGCCAGCAGTGACGAGGCGGACTCCTACAATGAGCAGTTCTTC. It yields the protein CASSDEADSYNEQFF.